Below are 26 T cell receptor beta chains sequenced from a single sample in a study of blood T cell repertoires in COVID-19. The assay was immunoSEQ multiplex PCR, and TCRdb's table has in-frame clones only and misses some. The sample holds 150,000 to 200,000 clones, 70% to 90% seen once. The specimen was peripheral blood. All receptors come from a man younger than 35 who had recovered from COVID-19.

This clone showed up just a few times. The rearrangement joins TRBV5-1 to TRBJ2-7; TRBD1 matches 7 bases. This CDR3 is 15 amino acids long. V lost 0 bases to trimming and J lost 3 bases; unmatched junction nucleotides: 6. In germline, CDR1 is SGHRS, CDR2 YFSETQ. The CDR3 region is CASSLEGAFFYEQYF. As DNA, the CDR3 is TGCGCCAGCAGCTTGGAGGGGGCGTTTTTCTACGAGCAGTACTTC.

The rearrangement uses TRBV13 and TRBJ2-1, with 9 nucleotides matching TRBD2. The CDR3 extends over 15 amino acids. Germline V gives CDR1 PRHDT, CDR2 FYEKMQ (reference sequence). Trimming at V came to 6 bases and at J to 4 bases, leaving 7 bases not matched to a gene. CDR3 region: CASSYPSGVYNEQFF. For the CDR3, the DNA is TGTGCCAGCAGTTACCCTAGCGGGGTATACAATGAGCAGTTCTTC.

This chain connects TRBV6-2 or TRBV6-3 to TRBJ2-1; no firm D call. The germline V and J ends were trimmed by 4 bases and 0 bases, with 13 bases remaining between them. The CDR3 is made up of 16 amino acids. Per germline, CDR1 MNHEY and CDR2 SVGEGT. This CDR3 is CASSSFGPSSYNEQFF. As DNA, the CDR3 is TGTGCCAGCAGTTCCTTCGGTCCGAGCTCCTACAATGAGCAGTTCTTC.

The genes are TRBV7-2 and TRBJ2-7; TRBD2 matches 7 bases. The germline CDR1 and CDR2 sequences are SGHTA and FQGNSA. After removal of 5 bases from V and 7 bases from J, the junction contained 11 bases not matched to a gene. The CDR3 covers 14 residues. The DNA of the CDR3 is TGTGCCAGCAGCCAGACCTCACTAGCGCGGGAGCAGTACTTC. Its translation is CASSQTSLAREQYF.

This clone was observed a single time. This chain links TRBV7-2 with TRBJ1-6; no firm D call. This CDR3 is built from 13 residues. Trimming removed 3 bases from V and 8 bases from J, with 8 bases in between. The germline CDR1 and CDR2 sequences are SGHTA and FQGNSA. The CDR3 bases are TGTGCCAGCAGCTTGGGTCTAGATTCACCCCTCCACTTT. This translates into CASSLGLDSPLHF. Full variable domain (missing parts from reference TRBV7-2 and TRBJ1-6): GAGVSQSPSNKVTEKGKDVELRCDPISGHTALYWYRQSLGQGLEFLIYFQGNSAPDKSGLPSDRFSAERTGGSVSTLTIQRTQQEDSAVYLCASSLGLDSPLHFGNGTRLTVT.

V usage is TRBV5-1 and J usage is TRBJ2-7, with D tentatively TRBD1 (6 bases). CDR1 SGHRS and CDR2 YFSETQ come from the germline V gene. The CDR3 is 15 residues long. Trimming removed 4 bases at V and 2 bases at J, with 16 bases between. The CDR3 spells CASSPRPEGAYEQYF. CDR3 bases: TGCGCCAGCAGCCCCAGACCCGAGGGGGCCTACGAGCAGTACTTC.

The chain employs TRBV7-2 and TRBJ1-1, with D maybe TRBD1 (5 bases). The germline gives CDR1 SGHTA, CDR2 FQGNSA. V was clipped by 3 bases and J by 4 bases, with 9 bases between them. The CDR3 length is 13 residues. CDR3 bases: TGTGCCAGCAGCTTTCGGCAGGGCACTGAAGCTTTCTTT. It specifies CASSFRQGTEAFF. Looking up the rest from reference TRBV7-2 and TRBJ1-1 gives the full variable domain: GAGVSQSPSNKVTEKGKDVELRCDPISGHTALYWYRQSLGQGLEFLIYFQGNSAPDKSGLPSDRFSAERTGGSVSTLTIQRTQQEDSAVYLCASSFRQGTEAFFGQGTRLTVV.

The chain has TRBV15 and TRBJ2-6; D not resolved. From germline, CDR1 is LNHNV and CDR2 YYDKDF (reference sequence). The CDR3 has 14 amino acids. Deletions cut 5 bases from V and 4 bases from J, with 9 bases between. CDR3 loop: CATSFRLGANVLTF. CDR3 nucleotide sequence: TGTGCCACCAGCTTTCGTCTCGGGGCCAACGTCCTGACTTTC.

J is TRBJ2-3 and V is TRBV19, with TRBD1 matching over 7 bases. Germline trimming cut 3 bases from V and 1 base from J; bases unmatched to any gene: 1. Per germline, CDR1 LNHDA and CDR2 SQIVND (reference sequence). CDR3 size: 14 residues. The DNA of the CDR3 is TGTGCCAGTAGTATTGGACAGGGCACAGATACGCAGTATTTT. It translates to CASSIGQGTDTQYF.

CDR3 coding DNA: TGTGCCAGCAGCCATCTCCGACAGGGAACCAAAAACATTCAGTACTTC. It translates to CASSHLRQGTKNIQYF. The chain couples TRBV7-9 to TRBJ2-4, with 7 bases aligning to TRBD1. The V segment lost 5 bases and the J segment 2 bases; nucleotides outside the gene matches: 9. The germline V gene has CDR1 SEHNR and CDR2 FQNEAQ (reference sequence). This CDR3 has 16 amino acids.

This chain uses TRBV10-3 with TRBJ2-1; TRBD2 might be the D (6 bases). V lost 7 bases to trimming and J lost 1 base, with 8 bases between them. This CDR3 contains 13 residues. Germline lookup yields CDR1 ENHRY and CDR2 SYGVKD. CDR3 residues: CAITGRSYNEQFF. The DNA for the CDR3 is TGTGCCATCACCGGGAGATCCTACAATGAGCAGTTCTTC.

This chain links TRBV2 with TRBJ1-6, with D perhaps matching TRBD1 (6 bases). Germline V lookup: CDR1 SNHLY, CDR2 FYNNEI. CDR3 length: 14 residues. V gave up 5 bases and J gave up 6 bases, with 11 bases separating them. Here the CDR3 reads CASSRDRTNSPLHF. Here the CDR3 DNA reads TGTGCCAGCAGTCGAGACAGGACTAATTCACCCCTCCACTTT.

This clone was detected only a few times. The rearrangement uses TRBV19 and TRBJ1-6; D is ambiguous. Germline V gene data show CDR1 as LNHDA and CDR2 as SQIVND (reference sequence). The V end lost 9 bases, the J end lost 8 bases, and 8 bases lay between the germline ends. The CDR3 covers 11 residues. The CDR3 sequence is CASRQDSPLHF. DNA for the CDR3: TGTGCCAGCCGTCAGGATTCACCCCTCCACTTT.

The rearrangement uses TRBV28 and TRBJ2-5; 7 bases fit TRBD1. The CDR3 is 17 amino acids. The ends lost 4 bases at V and 3 bases at J; junction bases unmatched: 14. Germline V CDR1 and CDR2: MDHEN, SYDVKM. The CDR3 region is CASSSQTGTGREETQYF. Written as DNA, the CDR3 is TGTGCCAGCAGTTCCCAGACAGGGACGGGGCGGGAAGAGACCCAGTACTTC.

The CDR3 reads CASSLGRYTGELFF. The CDR3 DNA is TGCGCCAGCAGCTTGGGCAGATACACCGGGGAGCTGTTTTTT. The chain is built from TRBV5-1 and TRBJ2-2; D call uncertain. V lost 0 bases and J 3 bases, leaving 6 bases between the germline ends. The CDR3 is 14 amino acids. Germline lookup yields CDR1 SGHRS and CDR2 YFSETQ.

The rearrangement uses TRBV18 and TRBJ1-1; maybe TRBD1 (5 bases). V was trimmed by 2 bases and J by 8 bases, leaving 12 bases between them. Germline loops: CDR1 KGHSH, CDR2 LQKENI. This CDR3 comprises 13 residues. The CDR3, as DNA: TGTGCCAGCTCACCAATCCGGGGGGGGGAAGCTTTCTTT. As protein: CASSPIRGGEAFF.

The genes are TRBV6-2 or TRBV6-3 and TRBJ1-2, with 7 positions matching TRBD1. This CDR3 is 15 amino acids long. V lost 7 bases, J lost 5 bases, and 13 bases stayed unmatched. Germline CDR1 is MNHEY and CDR2 is SVGEGT. In nucleotides, the CDR3 is TGTGCCAGCAACCCCCGGGACAGAGCGCTTTATGGCTACACCTTC. It codes for CASNPRDRALYGYTF.

This clone has just one count. The chain recombines TRBV3-1 (or the pseudogene TRBV3-2) with TRBJ2-7; 12 bases are shared with TRBD1. This CDR3 has 16 residues. The germline CDR1 and CDR2 sequences are LGHDT and YNNKEL (reference sequence). Trimming at V came to 4 bases and at J to 2 bases, leaving 6 bases not matched to a gene. DNA for the CDR3: TGTGCCAGCAGCCCCCGGGGACAGGGGGCTACCTACGAGCAGTACTTC. It encodes CASSPRGQGATYEQYF.

The chain recombines TRBV27 with TRBJ2-3; weak D call: TRBD1 (6 bases). The CDR3 is made up of 15 amino acids. V gave up 2 bases and J gave up 1 base, with 10 bases separating them. The germline V gene encodes CDR1 MNHEY and CDR2 SMNVEV (reference sequence). The CDR3 is CASSLTGTRTDTQYF. In DNA, the CDR3 is TGTGCCAGCAGTTTAACAGGGACCCGCACAGATACGCAGTATTTT.

The J gene is TRBJ2-3, the V gene TRBV5-5; the match to TRBD2 covers 11 bases. V shed 2 bases and J 4 bases; nucleotides not matched to a gene: 3. There are 15 residues in the CDR3. In germline, CDR1 is SGHKS, CDR2 YYEKEE (reference sequence). The CDR3 nucleotides are TGTGCCAGCAGCTTACTAGCGGGAGCGGCAGATACGCAGTATTTT. Its protein product is CASSLLAGAADTQYF. Full variable domain (outside the CDR3, taken from reference TRBV5-5 and TRBJ2-3): DAGVTQSPTHLIKTRGQQVTLRCSPISGHKSVSWYQQVLGQGPQFIFQYYEKEERGRGNFPDRFSARQFPNYSSELNVNALLLGDSALYLCASSLLAGAADTQYFGPGTRLTVL.

The rearrangement joins TRBV5-8 to TRBJ1-1, with D perhaps TRBD1 (5 bases). Per the germline V gene, CDR1 is SGHTS and CDR2 is YDEGEE. V was pared by 0 bases and J by 2 bases, with 20 bases between. The CDR3 contains 18 residues. The CDR3 DNA is TGTGCCAGCAGCTTGGTCGGGTGGACATACCCCGGAAACACTGAAGCTTTCTTT. Translation gives CASSLVGWTYPGNTEAFF.

The gene calls are TRBV19 and TRBJ2-2; D is possibly TRBD2 (5 bases). The germline gives CDR1 LNHDA, CDR2 SQIVND (reference sequence). The CDR3 is 15 residues long. With 2 bases removed from V and 4 bases from J, the gap between germline ends came to 11 bases. The CDR3 coding sequence is TGTGCCAGTAGTATAAGTGGGAGCCCCACCGGGGAGCTGTTTTTT. Amino acids: CASSISGSPTGELFF. The complete variable domain, with remaining parts taken from reference TRBV19 and TRBJ2-2, reads DGGITQSPKYLFRKEGQNVTLSCEQNLNHDAMYWYRQDPGQGLRLIYYSQIVNDFQKGDIAEGYSVSREKKESFPLTVTSAQKNPTAFYLCASSISGSPTGELFFGEGSRLTVL.

The chain uses TRBV3-1 (or the pseudogene TRBV3-2) and TRBJ1-1; TRBD1 aligns across 9 bases. Germline assignment: CDR1 LGHDT and CDR2 YNNKEL (reference sequence). This CDR3 contains 14 residues. The junction had 2 bases not matched to a gene; V was cut back by 6 bases and J by 0 bases. Written as DNA, the CDR3 is TGTGCCAGCAGACGGACAGGGGTGAACACTGAAGCTTTCTTT. The encoded protein is CASRRTGVNTEAFF.

The chain employs TRBV28 and TRBJ2-2; D may be TRBD1 (5 bases). The CDR3 runs to 14 residues. Germline CDR1 is MDHEN and CDR2 is SYDVKM. V was shortened by 2 bases and J by 5 bases, with 9 bases between the two germline ends. CDR3 DNA: TGTGCCAGCAGTTTACTCAGGGAAACCGGGGAGCTGTTTTTT. Amino acid sequence: CASSLLRETGELFF.

The chain couples TRBV2 to TRBJ1-1, with TRBD1 identical over 8 bases. This CDR3 region has 15 residues. Germline V gene data show CDR1 as SNHLY and CDR2 as FYNNEI. J lost 7 bases, V lost 4 bases, and 11 bases had no gene match. The CDR3 bases are TGTGCCAGCAGTGCGAGTGGACAGGGAAGAAGTGAAGCTTTCTTT. Translation: CASSASGQGRSEAFF.

The chain couples TRBV5-4 to TRBJ2-5; 7 bases are shared with TRBD1. Trimming cost V 4 bases and J 0 bases; bases outside gene matches: 3. In germline, CDR1 is SGHNT, CDR2 YYREEE (reference sequence). CDR3 length: 14 residues. CDR3 region: CASSLGQNQETQYF. The CDR3 DNA reads TGTGCCAGCAGCCTGGGACAGAACCAAGAGACCCAGTACTTC.